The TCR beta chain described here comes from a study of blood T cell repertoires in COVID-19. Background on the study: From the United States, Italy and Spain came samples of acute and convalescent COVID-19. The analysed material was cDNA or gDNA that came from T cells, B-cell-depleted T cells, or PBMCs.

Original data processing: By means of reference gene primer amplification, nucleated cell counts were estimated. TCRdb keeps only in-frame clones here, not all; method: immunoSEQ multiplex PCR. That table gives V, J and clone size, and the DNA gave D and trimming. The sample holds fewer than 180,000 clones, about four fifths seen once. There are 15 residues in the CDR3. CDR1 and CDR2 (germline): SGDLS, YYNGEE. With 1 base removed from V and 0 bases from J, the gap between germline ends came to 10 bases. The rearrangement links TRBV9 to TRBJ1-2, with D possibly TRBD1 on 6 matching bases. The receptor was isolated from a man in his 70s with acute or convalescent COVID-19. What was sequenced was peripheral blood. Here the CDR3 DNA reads TGTGCCAGCAGCGTACAGGGGACACCTAACTATGGCTACACCTTC. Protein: CASSVQGTPNYGYTF.